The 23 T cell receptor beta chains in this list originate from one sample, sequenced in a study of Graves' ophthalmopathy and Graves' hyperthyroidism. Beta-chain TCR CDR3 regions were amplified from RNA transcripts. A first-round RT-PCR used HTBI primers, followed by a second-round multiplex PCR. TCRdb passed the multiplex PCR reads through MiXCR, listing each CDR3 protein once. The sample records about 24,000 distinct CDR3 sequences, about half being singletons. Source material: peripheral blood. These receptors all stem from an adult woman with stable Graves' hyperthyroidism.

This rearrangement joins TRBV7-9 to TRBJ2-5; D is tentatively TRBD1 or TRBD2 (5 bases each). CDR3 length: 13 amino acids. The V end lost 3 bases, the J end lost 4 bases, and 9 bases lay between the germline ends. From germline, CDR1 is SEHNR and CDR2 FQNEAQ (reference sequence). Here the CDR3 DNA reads TGTGCCAGCAGCTTGGGGGTCGCAGAGACCCAGTACTTC. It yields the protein CASSLGVAETQYF.

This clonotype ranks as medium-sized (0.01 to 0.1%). The chain's CDR3 is CASSTGQREKLFF. In DNA form, the CDR3 reads TGCGCCAGCAGCACCGGACAGCGAGAAAAACTGTTTTTT. V usage is TRBV5-1 and J usage is TRBJ1-4; TRBD1 is a possible D gene (6 bases). The CDR3 extends over 13 amino acids. CDR1 and CDR2 from the germline V gene are SGHRS and YFSETQ. The V end was cut by 4 bases, the J end by 8 bases, with 12 bases between.

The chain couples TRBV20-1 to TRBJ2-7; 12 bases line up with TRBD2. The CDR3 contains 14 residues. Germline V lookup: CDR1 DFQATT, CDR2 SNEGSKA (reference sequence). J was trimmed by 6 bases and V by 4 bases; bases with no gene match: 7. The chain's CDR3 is CSAMASGRASEQYF. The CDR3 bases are TGCAGTGCTATGGCTAGCGGGAGGGCGTCCGAGCAGTACTTC.

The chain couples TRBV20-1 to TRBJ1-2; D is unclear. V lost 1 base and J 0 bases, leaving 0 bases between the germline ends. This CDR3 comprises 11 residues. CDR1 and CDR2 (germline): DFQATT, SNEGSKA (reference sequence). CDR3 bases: TGCAGTGCTAGAGCTAACTATGGCTACACCTTC. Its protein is CSARANYGYTF.

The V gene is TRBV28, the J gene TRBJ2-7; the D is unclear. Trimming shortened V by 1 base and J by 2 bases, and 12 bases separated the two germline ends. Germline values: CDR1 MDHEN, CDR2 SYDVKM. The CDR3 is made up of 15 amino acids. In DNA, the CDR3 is TGTGCCAGCAGTTTATCGTCCCGAGCAACCTACGAGCAGTACTTC. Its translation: CASSLSSRATYEQYF. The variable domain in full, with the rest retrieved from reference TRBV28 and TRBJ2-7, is DVKVTQSSRYLVKRTGEKVFLECVQDMDHENMFWYRQDPGLGLRLIYFSYDVKMKEKGDIPEGYSVSREKKERFSLILESASTNQTSMYLCASSLSSRATYEQYFGPGTRLTVT.

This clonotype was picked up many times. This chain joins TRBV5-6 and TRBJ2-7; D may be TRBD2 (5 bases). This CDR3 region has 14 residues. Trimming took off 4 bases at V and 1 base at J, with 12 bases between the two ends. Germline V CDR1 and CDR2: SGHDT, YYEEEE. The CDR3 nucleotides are TGTGCCAGCAGCCTGGCCGGGGAATCCTACGAGCAGTACTTC. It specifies CASSLAGESYEQYF.

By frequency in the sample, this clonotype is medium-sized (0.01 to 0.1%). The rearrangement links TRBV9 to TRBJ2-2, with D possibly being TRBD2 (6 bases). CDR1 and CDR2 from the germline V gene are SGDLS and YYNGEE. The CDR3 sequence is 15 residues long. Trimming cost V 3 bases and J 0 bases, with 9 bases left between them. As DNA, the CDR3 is TGTGCCAGCAGCGATAGCGGAACGAACACCGGGGAGCTGTTTTTT. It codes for CASSDSGTNTGELFF.

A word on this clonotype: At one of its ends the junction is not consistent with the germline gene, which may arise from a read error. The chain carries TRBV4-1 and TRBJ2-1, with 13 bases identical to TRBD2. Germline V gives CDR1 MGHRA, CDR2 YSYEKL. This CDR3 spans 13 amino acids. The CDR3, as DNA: TGCGCCAGCAGCCAACAGGGACTAGCGGGAAAACCCTTC. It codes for CASSQQGLAGKPF.

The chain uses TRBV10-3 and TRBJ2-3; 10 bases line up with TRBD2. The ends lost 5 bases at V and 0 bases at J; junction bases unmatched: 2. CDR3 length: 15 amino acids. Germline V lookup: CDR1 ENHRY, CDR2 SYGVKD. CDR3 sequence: CAISQTSGSTDTQYF. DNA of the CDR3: TGTGCCATCAGTCAGACTAGCGGGAGCACAGATACGCAGTATTTT.

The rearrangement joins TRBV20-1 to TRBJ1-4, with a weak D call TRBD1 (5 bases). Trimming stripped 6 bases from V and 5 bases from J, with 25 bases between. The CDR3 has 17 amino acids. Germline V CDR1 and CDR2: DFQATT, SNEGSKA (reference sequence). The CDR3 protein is CSAPGLAGSSYNEKLFF. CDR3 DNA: TGCAGTGCCCCGGGACTAGCGGGGAGCTCCTACAATGAAAAACTGTTTTTT.

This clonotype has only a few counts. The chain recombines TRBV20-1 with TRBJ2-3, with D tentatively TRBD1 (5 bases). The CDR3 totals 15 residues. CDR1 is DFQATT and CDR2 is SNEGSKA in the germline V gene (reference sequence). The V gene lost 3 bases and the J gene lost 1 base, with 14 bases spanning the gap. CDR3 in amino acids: CSASLPRGGTDTQYF. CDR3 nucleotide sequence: TGCAGTGCTAGCCTGCCAAGGGGTGGCACAGATACGCAGTATTTT.

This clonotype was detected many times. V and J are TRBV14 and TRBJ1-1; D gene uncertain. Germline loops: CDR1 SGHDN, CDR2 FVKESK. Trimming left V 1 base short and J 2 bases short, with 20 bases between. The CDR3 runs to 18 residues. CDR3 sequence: CASSQVPSTELRNTEAFF. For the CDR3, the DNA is TGTGCCAGCAGCCAAGTTCCCTCAACAGAGTTGCGCAACACTGAAGCTTTCTTT.

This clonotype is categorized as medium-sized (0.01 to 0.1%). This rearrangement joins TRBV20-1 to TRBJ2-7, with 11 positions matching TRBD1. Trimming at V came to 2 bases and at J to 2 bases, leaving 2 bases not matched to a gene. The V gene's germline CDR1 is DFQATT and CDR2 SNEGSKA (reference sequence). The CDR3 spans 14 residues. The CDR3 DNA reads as TGCAGTGCTAGAATGGGACAGGGGGCCTACGAGCAGTACTTC. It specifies CSARMGQGAYEQYF.

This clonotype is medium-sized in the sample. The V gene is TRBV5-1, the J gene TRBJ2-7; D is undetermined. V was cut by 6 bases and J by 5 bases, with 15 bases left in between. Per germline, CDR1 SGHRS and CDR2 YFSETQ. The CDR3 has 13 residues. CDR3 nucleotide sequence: TGCGCCAGCACCTCTACGGTGAACGACGAGCAGTACTTC. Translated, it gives CASTSTVNDEQYF. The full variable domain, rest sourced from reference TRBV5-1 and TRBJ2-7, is KAGVTQTPRYLIKTRGQQVTLSCSPISGHRSVSWYQQTPGQGLQFLFEYFSETQRNKGNFPGRFSGRQFSNSRSEMNVSTLELGDSALYLCASTSTVNDEQYFGPGTRLTVT.

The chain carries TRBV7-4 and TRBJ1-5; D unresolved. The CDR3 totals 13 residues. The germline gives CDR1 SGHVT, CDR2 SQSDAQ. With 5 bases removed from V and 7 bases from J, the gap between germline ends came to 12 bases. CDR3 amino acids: CASSPSSHQPQHF. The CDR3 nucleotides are TGTGCCAGCAGCCCGTCAAGTCACCAGCCCCAGCATTTT.

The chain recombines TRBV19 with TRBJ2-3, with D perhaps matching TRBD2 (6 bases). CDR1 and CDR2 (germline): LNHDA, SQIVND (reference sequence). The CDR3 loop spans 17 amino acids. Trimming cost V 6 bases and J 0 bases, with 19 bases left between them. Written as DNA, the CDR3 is TGTGCCAGTAGACTCATCATTAGGGGAGGAAGCACAGATACGCAGTATTTT. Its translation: CASRLIIRGGSTDTQYF. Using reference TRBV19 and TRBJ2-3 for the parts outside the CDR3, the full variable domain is DGGITQSPKYLFRKEGQNVTLSCEQNLNHDAMYWYRQDPGQGLRLIYYSQIVNDFQKGDIAEGYSVSREKKESFPLTVTSAQKNPTAFYLCASRLIIRGGSTDTQYFGPGTRLTVL.

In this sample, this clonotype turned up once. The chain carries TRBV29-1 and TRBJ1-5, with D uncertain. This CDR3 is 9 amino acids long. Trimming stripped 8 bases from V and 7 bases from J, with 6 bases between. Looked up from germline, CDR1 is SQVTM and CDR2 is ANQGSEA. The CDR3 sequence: CSPGQPQHF. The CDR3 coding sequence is TGCAGCCCCGGCCAGCCCCAGCATTTT. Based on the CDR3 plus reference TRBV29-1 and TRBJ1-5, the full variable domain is SAVISQKPSRDICQRGTSLTIQCQVDSQVTMMFWYRQQPGQSLTLIATANQGSEATYESGFVIDKFPISRPNLTFSTLTVSNMSPEDSSIYLCSPGQPQHFGDGTRLSIL.

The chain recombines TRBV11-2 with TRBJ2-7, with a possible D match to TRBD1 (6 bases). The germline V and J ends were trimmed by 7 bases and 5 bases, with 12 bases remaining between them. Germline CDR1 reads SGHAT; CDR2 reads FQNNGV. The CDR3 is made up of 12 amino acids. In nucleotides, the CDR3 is TGTGCCAGCAATCGAAACAGGGACGAGCAGTACTTC. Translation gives CASNRNRDEQYF.

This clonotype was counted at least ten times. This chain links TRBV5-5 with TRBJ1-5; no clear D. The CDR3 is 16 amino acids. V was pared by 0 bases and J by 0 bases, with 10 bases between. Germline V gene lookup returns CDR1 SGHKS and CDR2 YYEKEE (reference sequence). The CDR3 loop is CASSLVPAYSNQPQHF. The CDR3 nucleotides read TGTGCCAGCAGCTTGGTGCCCGCTTATAGCAATCAGCCCCAGCATTTT. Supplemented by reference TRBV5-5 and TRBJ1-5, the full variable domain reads DAGVTQSPTHLIKTRGQQVTLRCSPISGHKSVSWYQQVLGQGPQFIFQYYEKEERGRGNFPDRFSARQFPNYSSELNVNALLLGDSALYLCASSLVPAYSNQPQHFGDGTRLSIL.

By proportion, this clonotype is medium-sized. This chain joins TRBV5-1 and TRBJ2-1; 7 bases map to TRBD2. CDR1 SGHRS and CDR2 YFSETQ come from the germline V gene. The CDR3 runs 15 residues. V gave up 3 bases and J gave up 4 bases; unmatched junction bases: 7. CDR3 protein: CASSSWTRGYNEQFF. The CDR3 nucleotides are TGCGCCAGCAGCTCATGGACTAGGGGATACAATGAGCAGTTCTTC.

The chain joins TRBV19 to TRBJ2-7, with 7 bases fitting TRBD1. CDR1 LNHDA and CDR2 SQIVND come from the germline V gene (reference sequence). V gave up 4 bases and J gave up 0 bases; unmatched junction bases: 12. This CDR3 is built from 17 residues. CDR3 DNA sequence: TGTGCCAGTAGTACATTCCGGGACAGTGATGGCTCCTACGAGCAGTACTTC. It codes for CASSTFRDSDGSYEQYF.

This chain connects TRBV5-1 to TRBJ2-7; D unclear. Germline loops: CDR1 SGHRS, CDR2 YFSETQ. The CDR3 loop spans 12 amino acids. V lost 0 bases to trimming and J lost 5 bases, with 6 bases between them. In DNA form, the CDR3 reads TGCGCCAGCAGCTTGGAGTTCGACGAGCAGTACTTC. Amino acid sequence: CASSLEFDEQYF.

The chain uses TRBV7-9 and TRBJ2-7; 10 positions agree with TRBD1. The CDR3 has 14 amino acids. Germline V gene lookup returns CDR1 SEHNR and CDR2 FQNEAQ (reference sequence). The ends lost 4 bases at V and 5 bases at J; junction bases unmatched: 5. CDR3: CASSSRDRGHEQYF. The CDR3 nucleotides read TGTGCCAGCAGCTCACGGGACAGGGGCCACGAGCAGTACTTC.